This is a list of T cell receptor beta chains from one sample in a study of T cells in localized non-small cell lung cancer. Libraries were prepared by immunoSEQ multiplex PCR; TCRdb keeps only in-frame clonotypes and omits some of them. The table records tens of thousands of clones, roughly 91% of them present only once. This specimen consisted of peripheral blood, obtained before any cancer treatment. All receptors derive from a woman between 35 and 75 years old with stage I squamous cell lung carcinoma. Both conserved end residues are part of each CDR3. D genes are given only for firm matches. A clone size is listed for some rows: how often the clone was seen (once, few, many), or a class if it is expanded.

v_call: TRBV6-6
clone_size: .
d_call: TRBD1
j_call: TRBJ1-2
cdr3_nt: TGTGCCACCCAACAGGGGGGACGCGATGGCTACACCTTC
cdr3_aa: CATQQGGRDGYTF

v_call: TRBV5-1
clone_size: .
d_call: .
j_call: TRBJ2-3
cdr3_nt: TGCGCCAGCAGCACGGGACGACTAGACACAGATACGCAGTATTTT
cdr3_aa: CASSTGRLDTDTQYF

v_call: TRBV19
clone_size: .
d_call: .
j_call: TRBJ2-7
cdr3_nt: TGTGCCAGTAGTATAGATGGACCCTCAGGCAGCTCCTACGAGCAGTACTTC
cdr3_aa: CASSIDGPSGSSYEQYF

v_call: TRBV30
clone_size: .
d_call: TRBD1
j_call: TRBJ2-5
cdr3_nt: TGTGCCTGGACGGGACAGGGGAGGGCCCAGTACTTC
cdr3_aa: CAWTGQGRAQYF

v_call: TRBV30
clone_size: .
d_call: .
j_call: TRBJ1-1
cdr3_nt: TGTGCCTGGAGTTCGAACTTGCAGCTAAGGAGGGTGAACACTGAAGCTTTCTTT
cdr3_aa: CAWSSNLQLRRVNTEAFF

v_call: TRBV5-4
clone_size: .
d_call: TRBD1
j_call: TRBJ1-2
cdr3_nt: TGTGCCAGCAGCCCGAACAGGGGAAACTATGGCTACACCTTC
cdr3_aa: CASSPNRGNYGYTF

v_call: TRBV11-2
clone_size: .
d_call: TRBD2
j_call: TRBJ2-7
cdr3_nt: TGTGCCAGCAGCTTCCTAGCGGGGGGGCGCGAGCAGTACTTC
cdr3_aa: CASSFLAGGREQYF

v_call: TRBV18
clone_size: .
d_call: TRBD1
j_call: TRBJ2-2
cdr3_nt: TGTGCCAGCTCACCAAAGAACAGGGGCGTTTCTACCGGGGAGCTGTTTTTT
cdr3_aa: CASSPKNRGVSTGELFF

v_call: TRBV14
clone_size: .
d_call: TRBD1
j_call: TRBJ2-1
cdr3_nt: TGTGCCAGCAGCCAAGATCTAGGGGGCGAGCAGTTCTTC
cdr3_aa: CASSQDLGGEQFF

v_call: TRBV12-5
clone_size: .
d_call: .
j_call: TRBJ1-2
cdr3_nt: TGTGCTAGTGCCCCGGGAGATGGTTTGGGCTACACCTTC
cdr3_aa: CASAPGDGLGYTF

v_call: TRBV11-2
clone_size: .
d_call: TRBD1
j_call: TRBJ1-1
cdr3_nt: TGTGCCAGCAGCTTAGATGTTTCAGGGGGAGCTTTCTTT
cdr3_aa: CASSLDVSGGAFF

v_call: TRBV4-1
clone_size: .
d_call: TRBD2
j_call: TRBJ2-3
cdr3_nt: TGCGCCAGCAGCCAATCAGCGGGGGATAGCACAGATACGCAGTATTTT
cdr3_aa: CASSQSAGDSTDTQYF

v_call: TRBV10-3
clone_size: .
d_call: TRBD1
j_call: TRBJ1-2
cdr3_nt: TGTGCCAGCAGACCCGACAGGGGAAGAGATGGCTACACCTTC
cdr3_aa: CASRPDRGRDGYTF

v_call: TRBV6-1
clone_size: .
d_call: .
j_call: TRBJ1-4
cdr3_nt: TGTGCCAGCAGTGAGGCAGGGGCTAATGAAAAACTGTTTTTT
cdr3_aa: CASSEAGANEKLFF

v_call: TRBV28
clone_size: .
d_call: TRBD1
j_call: TRBJ1-1
cdr3_nt: TGTGCCAGCAGTTTATGGCGGCAGGGGGCTTATGAAGCTTTCTTT
cdr3_aa: CASSLWRQGAYEAFF

v_call: TRBV5-6
clone_size: .
d_call: .
j_call: TRBJ1-6
cdr3_nt: TGTGCCAGCAGCTTGGTCAGATATAATTCACCCCTCCACTTT
cdr3_aa: CASSLVRYNSPLHF

v_call: TRBV4-1
clone_size: .
d_call: TRBD1
j_call: TRBJ2-7
cdr3_nt: TGCGCCAGCAGCCTAACCGGGACAGCCTACGAGCAGTACTTC
cdr3_aa: CASSLTGTAYEQYF

v_call: TRBV6-6
clone_size: .
d_call: TRBD2
j_call: TRBJ2-1
cdr3_nt: TGTGCCAGCGGGCTAGCGGGGAATGAGCAGTTCTTC
cdr3_aa: CASGLAGNEQFF

v_call: TRBV7-9
clone_size: .
d_call: .
j_call: TRBJ2-3
cdr3_nt: TGTGCCAGCAGCTTAGGCTCAGGGGCGCAGTATTTT
cdr3_aa: CASSLGSGAQYF

v_call: TRBV5-1
clone_size: few
d_call: .
j_call: TRBJ2-2
cdr3_nt: TGCGCCAGCAGTTTGGGGGGGAACACCGGGGAGCTGTTTTTT
cdr3_aa: CASSLGGNTGELFF

v_call: TRBV6-1
clone_size: .
d_call: .
j_call: TRBJ1-1
cdr3_nt: TGTGCCAGCAGTTTTGACACCAACACTGAAGCTTTCTTT
cdr3_aa: CASSFDTNTEAFF

v_call: TRBV7-9
clone_size: .
d_call: TRBD1
j_call: TRBJ1-2
cdr3_nt: TGTGCCAGCAGCTTGAGGACAGGCGCAAACTATGGCTACACCTTC
cdr3_aa: CASSLRTGANYGYTF

v_call: TRBV9
clone_size: .
d_call: TRBD1
j_call: TRBJ2-7
cdr3_nt: TGTGCCAGCAGCGGTGTGGGGGACAGCTACGAGCAGTACTTC
cdr3_aa: CASSGVGDSYEQYF

v_call: TRBV5-1
clone_size: .
d_call: .
j_call: TRBJ1-1
cdr3_nt: TGCGCCAGCAGCAGGGACAAGAACACTGAAGCTTTCTTT
cdr3_aa: CASSRDKNTEAFF

v_call: TRBV19
clone_size: .
d_call: .
j_call: TRBJ1-4
cdr3_nt: TGTGCCAGTAGTATAGCTCTGCTTAATGAAAAACTGTTTTTT
cdr3_aa: CASSIALLNEKLFF

v_call: TRBV5-1
clone_size: .
d_call: TRBD1
j_call: TRBJ1-4
cdr3_nt: TGCGCCAGCAGCCCCGGGACAGGGGGCGTCGGTGAAAAACTGTTTTTT
cdr3_aa: CASSPGTGGVGEKLFF

v_call: TRBV7-3
clone_size: .
d_call: .
j_call: TRBJ1-1
cdr3_nt: TGTGCCAGCAGCTTAAACCCGGGATTGAACACTGAAGCTTTCTTT
cdr3_aa: CASSLNPGLNTEAFF

v_call: TRBV7-9
clone_size: .
d_call: .
j_call: TRBJ2-3
cdr3_nt: TGTGCCAGCAGCTTAGGAGGGTCCGGCACAGATACGCAGTATTTT
cdr3_aa: CASSLGGSGTDTQYF

v_call: TRBV5-1
clone_size: .
d_call: .
j_call: TRBJ2-1
cdr3_nt: TGCGCCAGCAGCTTGGTACGGCTGTACTCCTACAATGAGCAGTTCTTC
cdr3_aa: CASSLVRLYSYNEQFF

v_call: TRBV6-5
clone_size: .
d_call: .
j_call: TRBJ2-6
cdr3_nt: TGTGCCAGCAGTAGAGACGGCTCCGGGGCCAACGTCCTGACTTTC
cdr3_aa: CASSRDGSGANVLTF

v_call: TRBV7-9
clone_size: once
d_call: .
j_call: TRBJ2-5
cdr3_nt: TGTGCCAGCAGCCCCCGTCCCGGGCAGGGCCGGGTAGAGACCCAGTACTTC
cdr3_aa: CASSPRPGQGRVETQYF

v_call: TRBV5-6
clone_size: .
d_call: TRBD1
j_call: TRBJ2-1
cdr3_nt: TGTGCCAGCAGCTGGGGACAGGGATCATACAATGAGCAGTTCTTC
cdr3_aa: CASSWGQGSYNEQFF

v_call: TRBV5-1
clone_size: .
d_call: .
j_call: TRBJ1-4
cdr3_nt: TGCGCCAGCAGCGATGGACCCAAGGAAAAACTGTTTTTT
cdr3_aa: CASSDGPKEKLFF

v_call: TRBV15
clone_size: once
d_call: .
j_call: TRBJ1-5
cdr3_nt: TGTGCCACCAGCAGAGATAAAGGTAGCAATCAGCCCCAGCATTTT
cdr3_aa: CATSRDKGSNQPQHF

v_call: TRBV6-5
clone_size: .
d_call: .
j_call: TRBJ1-1
cdr3_nt: TGTGCCAGCAGTAACTCTCACATGTATAACACTGAAGCTTTCTTT
cdr3_aa: CASSNSHMYNTEAFF

v_call: TRBV25-1
clone_size: .
d_call: .
j_call: TRBJ1-1
cdr3_nt: TGTGCCAGCAGTCCCTCAGGTCGTAGGGCTTTCTTT
cdr3_aa: CASSPSGRRAFF

v_call: TRBV28
clone_size: .
d_call: TRBD1
j_call: TRBJ1-6
cdr3_nt: TGTGCCAGCAGTGCGGGACAGGGGAATAATTCACCCCTCCACTTT
cdr3_aa: CASSAGQGNNSPLHF

v_call: TRBV7-9
clone_size: .
d_call: .
j_call: TRBJ1-3
cdr3_nt: TGTGCCAGCAGCTTAACAGGTTCTGGAAACACCATATATTTT
cdr3_aa: CASSLTGSGNTIYF

v_call: TRBV10-2
clone_size: .
d_call: TRBD1
j_call: TRBJ2-3
cdr3_nt: TGCGCCAGCAGGAGAGGACAGGACACAGATACGCAGTATTTT
cdr3_aa: CASRRGQDTDTQYF

v_call: TRBV20-1
clone_size: .
d_call: .
j_call: TRBJ2-1
cdr3_nt: TGCAGTGTCACTCAGGGGAATGAGCAGTTCTTC
cdr3_aa: CSVTQGNEQFF

v_call: TRBV30
clone_size: .
d_call: .
j_call: TRBJ2-2
cdr3_nt: TGTGCCTGGAGTGGAGGGGTGGGAGCCGGGGAGCTGTTTTTT
cdr3_aa: CAWSGGVGAGELFF

v_call: TRBV5-6
clone_size: .
d_call: .
j_call: TRBJ2-2
cdr3_nt: TGTGCCAGCAGCTTGGTAGGCCCCGGGGAGCTGTTTTTT
cdr3_aa: CASSLVGPGELFF

v_call: TRBV10-3
clone_size: once
d_call: .
j_call: TRBJ1-2
cdr3_nt: TGTGCCATCAGGCAGGGAGAAGTAGAAGGCTACACCTTC
cdr3_aa: CAIRQGEVEGYTF

v_call: TRBV6-5
clone_size: few
d_call: TRBD1
j_call: TRBJ1-4
cdr3_nt: TGTGCCAGCAGTCGTGGGACAGGGGAAAAACTGTTTTTT
cdr3_aa: CASSRGTGEKLFF

v_call: TRBV15
clone_size: .
d_call: TRBD2
j_call: TRBJ2-1
cdr3_nt: TGTGCCACCAGCGACCCGGCGGGGGTGGAGGGTATCAATGAGCAGTTCTTC
cdr3_aa: CATSDPAGVEGINEQFF

v_call: TRBV18
clone_size: .
d_call: .
j_call: TRBJ1-1
cdr3_nt: TGTGCCAGCTCACTACTACAGGTGCCGAACACTGAAGCTTTCTTT
cdr3_aa: CASSLLQVPNTEAFF